Below are 17 T cell receptor beta chains sequenced from a single sample in a study of cytomegalovirus exposure and HLA in healthy donors. Generated by immunoSEQ multiplex PCR, the TCRdb table keeps only in-frame clones and is missing some. The sample lists about 69,000 clones, about 94% occurring once. The source material was PBMCs. Receptors originate from a woman under 30 in good health and CMV-seronegative.

The chain links TRBV30 to TRBJ2-1; 9 nucleotides match TRBD1. V shed 3 bases and J 4 bases; nucleotides not matched to a gene: 4. The CDR3 is 14 residues long. The germline V gene encodes CDR1 GTSNPN and CDR2 SVGIG (reference sequence). The CDR3 protein is CAWRGDRAYNEQFF. CDR3 in DNA: TGTGCCTGGAGAGGGGACAGGGCGTACAATGAGCAGTTCTTC.

This clone showed up just once. The genes are TRBV5-4 and TRBJ1-3; D is perhaps TRBD1 (5 bases). CDR3 length equals 15 residues. The germline CDR1 and CDR2 sequences are SGHNT and YYREEE (reference sequence). The V end lost 0 bases, the J end lost 1 base, and 8 bases lay between the germline ends. CDR3: CASSLGGGSGNTIYF. CDR3 bases: TGTGCCAGCAGCTTGGGGGGGGGATCTGGAAACACCATATATTTT.

The rearrangement joins TRBV5-8 to TRBJ2-2; perhaps TRBD1 as D (6 bases). Between the trimmed V and J ends, which lost 4 bases and 4 bases, there was a span of 11 bases. The CDR3 consists of 14 residues. CDR1 and CDR2 (germline): SGHTS, YDEGEE. In DNA, the CDR3 is TGTGCCAGCAGCCCGAGCAGGGGCACCGGGGAGCTGTTTTTT. Protein: CASSPSRGTGELFF. Drawing the rest from reference TRBV5-8 and TRBJ2-2, the complete variable domain is EAGVTQSPTHLIKTRGQQATLRCSPISGHTSVYWYQQALGLGLQFLLWYDEGEERNRGNFPPRFSGRQFPNYSSELNVNALELEDSALYLCASSPSRGTGELFFGEGSRLTVL.

This clone was recorded once. The chain recombines TRBV27 with TRBJ2-1; D remains unclear. CDR1 MNHEY and CDR2 SMNVEV come from the germline V gene (reference sequence). V was cut by 4 bases and J by 0 bases, with 10 bases left in between. This CDR3 comprises 15 residues. Here the CDR3 DNA reads TGTGCCAGCAGTTCCCCTTTCCGCTCCTACAATGAGCAGTTCTTC. As protein: CASSSPFRSYNEQFF.

The V gene is TRBV19, the J gene TRBJ2-7, with a possible D match to TRBD1 (8 bases). The V and J ends lost 4 bases and 3 bases respectively, with 22 bases between them. The CDR3 has 17 amino acids. CDR1 is LNHDA, CDR2 SQIVND, per germline (reference sequence). DNA of the CDR3: TGTGCCAGTAGTAAGACAGGGGAGTGGCGGGAGCGCTACGAGCAGTACTTC. This codes for CASSKTGEWRERYEQYF.

CDR3 residues: CASSLGGAGAFTDTQYF. CDR3 nucleotide sequence: TGTGCCAGCAGCTTAGGAGGGGCGGGGGCCTTCACAGATACGCAGTATTTT. The rearrangement uses TRBV7-2 and TRBJ2-3; tentatively, D is TRBD2 (7 bases). The ends were cut back, 1 base at V and 2 bases at J, with 16 bases in the middle. There are 17 residues in the CDR3. Per germline, CDR1 SGHTA and CDR2 FQGNSA.

The chain combines TRBV2 with TRBJ1-3; TRBD1 agrees at 9 bases. In germline, CDR1 is SNHLY, CDR2 FYNNEI. The CDR3 extends over 17 amino acids. V trimming: 2 bases; J trimming: 2 bases; junction bases outside the gene matches: 7. The CDR3 spells CASSENSGTGPGNTIYF. The CDR3, as DNA: TGTGCCAGCAGTGAAAATTCCGGGACAGGGCCTGGAAACACCATATATTTT.

The CDR3 nucleotides read TGTGCCAGCAGTGAATTGGGGCAACCAGGAAACACCATATATTTT. This codes for CASSELGQPGNTIYF. The chain has TRBV2 and TRBJ1-3, with a tentative D call TRBD1 (5 bases). The CDR3 is 15 residues long. The V end was cut by 2 bases, the J end by 4 bases, with 12 bases between. Germline V gives CDR1 SNHLY, CDR2 FYNNEI.

The chain recombines TRBV30 with TRBJ2-7, with D possibly TRBD2 on 5 matching bases. CDR1 is GTSNPN and CDR2 is SVGIG in the germline V gene (reference sequence). The CDR3 is 12 amino acids. The germline V and J ends were trimmed by 5 bases and 0 bases, with 8 bases remaining between them. The CDR3 loop reads CAWSGVSYEQYF. CDR3 nucleotides: TGTGCCTGGTCCGGGGTCTCCTACGAGCAGTACTTC.

This rearrangement joins TRBV2 to TRBJ2-1; 8 bases align to TRBD1. Unmatched junction bases numbered 4, after V lost 6 bases and J lost 0 bases. The CDR3 is 15 amino acids. Germline V gene data show CDR1 as SNHLY and CDR2 as FYNNEI. CDR3 coding DNA: TGTGCCAGCAGAGAAACAGGGGGCTCCTACAATGAGCAGTTCTTC. It specifies CASRETGGSYNEQFF.

This rearrangement joins TRBV29-1 to TRBJ1-1, with D unresolved. The CDR3 is made up of 14 amino acids. The V gene's germline CDR1 is SQVTM and CDR2 ANQGSEA. Trimming took 7 bases from V and 2 from J, leaving 17 bases between them. The CDR3 reads CSASPREGNTEAFF. The CDR3 DNA reads as TGCAGCGCCTCTCCTCGGGAGGGCAACACTGAAGCTTTCTTT.

The J gene is TRBJ2-3, the V gene TRBV4-1; a possible D gene is TRBD2 (6 bases). CDR1 and CDR2 from the germline V gene are MGHRA and YSYEKL. V was shortened by 0 bases and J by 7 bases, with 14 bases between the two germline ends. The CDR3 runs 15 residues. Here the CDR3 DNA reads TGCGCCAGCAGCCAAGATTGGTGGGGGGAAAATACGCAGTATTTT. Translating it yields CASSQDWWGENTQYF.

The chain has TRBV6-5 and TRBJ1-2; no clear D. Trimming cost V 2 bases and J 0 bases, with 13 bases left between them. Germline-derived CDR1 and CDR2 are MNHEY and SVGAGI. The CDR3 sequence is 16 residues long. The CDR3 DNA reads TGTGCCAGCAGTTACGGGAGAGACGGAACTAACTATGGCTACACCTTC. This codes for CASSYGRDGTNYGYTF.

The rearrangement joins TRBV19 to TRBJ2-1, with a weak D call TRBD1 (6 bases). V was cut by 6 bases and J by 8 bases, with 17 bases left in between. CDR3 length: 14 amino acids. Germline CDR1 LNHDA, CDR2 SQIVND (reference sequence). The CDR3 reads CASSPDSRSYEQFF. The CDR3 nucleotides are TGTGCCAGTAGCCCGGACAGCCGAAGCTATGAGCAGTTCTTC.

The chain carries TRBV27 and TRBJ1-1; D is unresolved. V dropped 1 base and J dropped 1 base, with 4 bases sitting between them. CDR1 and CDR2 from the germline V gene are MNHEY and SMNVEV (reference sequence). This CDR3 is 13 amino acids long. This chain's CDR3 is CASSLFGNTEAFF. CDR3 nucleotides: TGTGCCAGCAGTTTATTCGGGAACACTGAAGCTTTCTTT.

The CDR3 nucleotides are TGTGCCAGCAGTTACAATCGGGAGACGGTCGGGGAGCTGTTTTTT. It is translated as CASSYNRETVGELFF. The genes are TRBV6-6 and TRBJ2-2, with D possibly matching TRBD2 (6 bases). V was cut by 2 bases and J by 7 bases, with 14 bases left in between. Germline V gene lookup returns CDR1 MNHNY and CDR2 SVGAGI (reference sequence). The CDR3 sequence is 15 residues long.

CDR3 protein: CASSPPGQGETQYF. The CDR3 DNA reads TGTGCCAGCAGCCCACCAGGACAGGGAGAGACCCAGTACTTC. The chain has TRBV7-9 and TRBJ2-5, with 8 bases lining up with TRBD1. With V trimmed by 5 bases and J by 4 bases, 6 bases remained unmatched. The CDR3 length is 14 residues. CDR1 and CDR2 from the germline V gene are SEHNR and FQNEAQ (reference sequence). Looking up the rest from reference TRBV7-9 and TRBJ2-5 gives the full variable domain: DTGVSQNPRHKITKRGQNVTFRCDPISEHNRLYWYRQTLGQGPEFLTYFQNEAQLEKSRLLSDRFSAERPKGSFSTLEIQRTEQGDSAMYLCASSPPGQGETQYFGPGTRLLVL.